This section outlines one T cell receptor beta chain sequence together with its context. Its antigen remains unknown. The entry originates in a study of OX40 agonist ivuxolimab in advanced cancers. Method: immunoSEQ multiplex PCR; TCRdb's copy keeps in-frame clones and lacks some. The top ten clones hold around 6.5% of a sample with about 79,000 clones, approximately 91% of them seen once. Study-wide findings and caveats: Near-lowest levels of clonal expansion characterized partial responders at 0.1-3.0 mg/kg.

The specimen comprised CD4+ or CD8+ T cells sorted from blood, sampled in a trial of the OX40 agonist ivuxolimab. This receptor was obtained from an adult with an advanced solid tumor such as melanoma, head and neck, liver or kidney cancer.

CDR3 amino acids: CASSQDGGRVRTDTQYF. DNA of the CDR3: TGTGCCAGCAGCCAAGATGGGGGGCGGGTGAGGACAGATACGCAGTATTTT. V usage is TRBV4-2 and J usage is TRBJ2-3, with D perhaps being TRBD1 or TRBD2 (6 bases each). The length of the CDR3 is 17 residues. Trimming cost V 0 bases and J 3 bases, with 16 bases left between them. Germline loops: CDR1 LGHNA, CDR2 YNFKEQ.